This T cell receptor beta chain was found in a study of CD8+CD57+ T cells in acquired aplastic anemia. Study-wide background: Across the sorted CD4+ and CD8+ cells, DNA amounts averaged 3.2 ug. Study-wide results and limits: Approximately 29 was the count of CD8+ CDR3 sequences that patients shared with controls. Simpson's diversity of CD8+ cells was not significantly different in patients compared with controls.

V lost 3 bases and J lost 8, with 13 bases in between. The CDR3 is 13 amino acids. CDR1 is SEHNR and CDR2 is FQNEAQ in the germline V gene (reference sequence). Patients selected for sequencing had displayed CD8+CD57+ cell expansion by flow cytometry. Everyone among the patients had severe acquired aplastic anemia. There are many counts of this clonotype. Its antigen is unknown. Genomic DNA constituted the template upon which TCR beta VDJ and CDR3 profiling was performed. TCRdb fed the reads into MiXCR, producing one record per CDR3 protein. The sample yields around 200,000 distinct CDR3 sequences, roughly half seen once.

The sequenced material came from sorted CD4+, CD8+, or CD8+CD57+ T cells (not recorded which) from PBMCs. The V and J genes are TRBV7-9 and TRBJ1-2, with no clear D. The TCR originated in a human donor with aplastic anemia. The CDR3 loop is CASSFGATTGYTF. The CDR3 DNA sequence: TGTGCCAGCAGCTTTGGTGCGACTACGGGCTACACCTTC.